This T cell receptor beta chain was profiled in a study of OX40 agonist ivuxolimab in advanced cancers. Background on the whole study: The costimulatory receptor OX40 (CD134) was targeted by ivuxolimab, a fully human IgG2 agonistic monoclonal antibody. Prior anti-PD-1, anti-PD-L1 or anti-CTLA-4 therapy was permitted, and checkpoint inhibitors had been received by roughly 42% of dose-escalation patients. In the dose-escalation cohort, 75% to 85% of patients were male, and the mean age was 60 years with a range of about 20 to 80. Intravenous ivuxolimab was administered to patients every 2 weeks at six dose levels: 0.01, 0.1, 0.3, 1.5, 3 and 10 mg/kg. Partial responses occurred in three dose-escalation patients: two with cutaneous melanoma and one with hepatocellular carcinoma. The monotherapy dose-escalation portion (N ≈ 55 patients) of the phase I ivuxolimab trial is reported in the paper. Peripheral TCRbeta sequencing aimed to test whether ivuxolimab altered TCR sequence diversity and caused clonal T-cell expansion. Of the approximately 54 patients in dose escalation, 19 had hepatocellular carcinoma, about 15 had melanoma, 9 had renal cell carcinoma and 9 had head and neck cancer.

General conclusions and limits of the study: Antigen specificity was not determined for the clonally expanded peripheral T cells. Low levels of normalized T-cell clonal expansion were also seen in some patients who did not respond. On average, CD8+ T cells showed more expanded clones than CD4+ T cells after ivuxolimab. In partial responders in the 0.1-3.0 mg/kg groups, normalized peripheral clonal expansion was found to be among the lowest, especially among CD8+ T cells. At doses from 0.1 to 3.0 mg/kg, clonal expansion was seen in both CD4+ and CD8+ blood T cells between baseline and week 6.

Note on this clone: Its specific antigen is unknown. No base qualities exist here, and no much larger clone lies one base off it.

To sequence the TCRbeta CDR3 region, genomic DNA was isolated from the sorted cells. The immunoSEQ Assay was used to sequence the TCRbeta CDR3 regions. Held by TCRdb, this immuneACCESS table contains in-frame sequences only and omits some clones. Under half of the omission traces to an unresolved V gene where checked; the cause of the rest is unknown. The sample has some 100,000 clones on record, 84% of them singletons. Clones ranked in the top ten supply more than 0.95% of the sample. Reading from cysteine to phenylalanine, the CDR3 counts 14 amino acids. Only the CDR3 portion is preserved as DNA: 42 bases, with reading frame beginning at the first base. V sheds 6 bases and J sheds 4 bases, leaving 14 bases between their ends. The germline V gene (reference sequence) specifies LNHDA as CDR1 and SQIVND as CDR2. The trial excluded patients who had a history of autoimmune disease or who were on systemic immunosuppression. Peripheral blood for TCR sequencing was drawn from every dose cohort at baseline, at cycle 4 day 1 and at cycle 7 day 1. The samples were taken from a phase I, first-in-human, multicenter, open-label dose-escalation trial of ivuxolimab. The trial enrolled adults with locally advanced or metastatic head and neck squamous cell, hepatocellular, melanoma or renal cell carcinoma. Before TCR sequencing, CD4+ T cells and CD8+ T cells were sorted from peripheral blood as separate populations.

The receptor's source is an adult with an advanced solid tumor such as melanoma, head and neck, liver or kidney cancer. The chain is made from TRBV19 and TRBJ2-3; possibly the D gene is TRBD1, per 6 matching bases. Sequenced here: CD4+ or CD8+ T cells sorted from blood, sampled in a trial of the OX40 agonist ivuxolimab. The nucleotides read TGTGCCAGTAGCCCGGGGACAAGCGCAGATACGCAGTATTTT. It translates to CASSPGTSADTQYF.